The 30 T cell receptor beta chains below were found in one sample sequenced in a study of blood T cell repertoires in COVID-19. Some clones are missing from TCRdb's copy, which holds only in-frame ones; the method was immunoSEQ multiplex PCR. The data hold nearly 70,000 clones, with roughly 80% observed a single time. Sequenced: peripheral blood. The receptor set was obtained from a woman of 80 years or more with acute or convalescent COVID-19.

In this sample, this clone turned up once. The chain joins TRBV9 to TRBJ2-1; a weak D match, TRBD1 (6 bases). Germline CDR1 SGDLS, CDR2 YYNGEE. CDR3 size: 13 residues. V was pared by 1 base and J by 8 bases, with 10 bases between. As DNA, the CDR3 is TGTGCCAGCAGCGTAAGGGGGTTCGATGAGCAGTTCTTC. Protein: CASSVRGFDEQFF.

The chain has TRBV11-3 and TRBJ2-2; 8 bases are a match to TRBD2. V lost 9 bases, J lost 3 bases, and 12 bases stayed unmatched. The germline gives CDR1 SGHNT, CDR2 YENEEA. This CDR3 comprises 16 residues. The CDR3 here is CASSGGGFLHTGELFF. For the CDR3, the DNA is TGTGCCAGTAGCGGCGGGGGGTTCCTCCACACCGGGGAGCTGTTTTTT.

The V gene is TRBV2, the J gene TRBJ2-7; 8 nucleotides line up with TRBD1. In germline, CDR1 is SNHLY, CDR2 FYNNEI. The CDR3 consists of 15 residues. Trimming at V came to 4 bases and at J to 3 bases, leaving 8 bases not matched to a gene. This chain's CDR3 is CASSGQGQGFYEQYF. The CDR3 DNA reads as TGTGCCAGCAGTGGCCAAGGACAGGGATTCTACGAGCAGTACTTC.

This chain links TRBV5-1 with TRBJ2-3, with no clear D. V was trimmed by 6 bases and J by 4 bases, leaving 9 bases between them. Germline CDR1 reads SGHRS; CDR2 reads YFSETQ. The CDR3 has 12 residues. The CDR3 sequence is CASTLEADTQYF. The DNA for the CDR3 is TGCGCCAGCACCCTCGAGGCAGATACGCAGTATTTT.

CDR3 in amino acids: CASSTLGDQPQHF. CDR3 nucleotide sequence: TGTGCCAGCAGCACCCTAGGGGATCAGCCCCAGCATTTT. This chain links TRBV7-2 with TRBJ1-5; possible D gene TRBD1, 5 bases. The CDR3 loop spans 13 amino acids. Germline loops: CDR1 SGHTA, CDR2 FQGNSA. The germline V and J ends were trimmed by 5 bases and 5 bases, with 10 bases remaining between them.

This sequence joins TRBV10-3 and TRBJ2-3; 12 bases line up with TRBD2. V shed 4 bases, J shed 6 bases, and the junction held 14 bases outside the gene matches. The CDR3 sequence is 18 residues long. The germline V gene has CDR1 ENHRY and CDR2 SYGVKD. As DNA, the CDR3 is TGTGCCATCAGTGGTATGGGGGCTAGCGGGGGGGCCCGGGATACGCAGTATTTT. It is translated as CAISGMGASGGARDTQYF.

This clone was recorded once. The V call is TRBV7-9, the J call TRBJ2-1; TRBD1 matches at 9 bases. The CDR3 has 16 amino acids. V gave up 4 bases and J gave up 5 bases; unmatched junction bases: 9. Germline CDR1 SEHNR, CDR2 FQNEAQ (reference sequence). The CDR3 DNA sequence: TGTGCCAGCAGCTCGCAGACAGGGGGTCTTGACAATGAGCAGTTCTTC. Translation gives CASSSQTGGLDNEQFF.

V and J are TRBV6-5 and TRBJ1-3, with 7 bases lining up with TRBD1. The CDR3 loop spans 15 amino acids. The ends lost 2 bases at V and 4 bases at J; junction bases unmatched: 5. Germline V gene sequence: CDR1 MNHEY, CDR2 SVGAGI. The CDR3 protein is CASSYVPGQGNTIYF. The CDR3 region has the DNA TGTGCCAGCAGTTACGTCCCGGGACAGGGAAACACCATATATTTT.

This sequence joins TRBV18 and TRBJ2-7; a possible D gene is TRBD2 (7 bases). In germline, CDR1 is KGHSH, CDR2 LQKENI. Trimming left V 3 bases short and J 2 bases short, with 14 bases between. This CDR3 has 15 residues. The CDR3 region is CASSPGGPGTYEQYF. CDR3 in DNA: TGTGCCAGCTCACCGGGGGGGCCGGGCACCTACGAGCAGTACTTC. The full variable domain, its missing parts supplied by reference TRBV18 and TRBJ2-7, is NAGVMQNPRHLVRRRGQEARLRCSPMKGHSHVYWYRQLPEEGLKFMVYLQKENIIDESGMPKERFSAEFPKEGPSILRIQQVVRGDSAAYFCASSPGGPGTYEQYFGPGTRLTVT.

J is TRBJ2-7 and V is TRBV14; D remains unclear. V was pared by 3 bases and J by 0 bases, with 9 bases between. The CDR3 has 14 amino acids. Germline-derived CDR1 and CDR2 are SGHDN and FVKESK. The CDR3 DNA follows: TGTGCCAGCAGCCAGGGCGCCAGCTCCTACGAGCAGTACTTC. Protein sequence: CASSQGASSYEQYF.

This clone was found a few times. The chain employs TRBV29-1 and TRBJ1-2; 10 positions match TRBD1. V shed 5 bases and J 7 bases; nucleotides not matched to a gene: 13. Germline V gene sequence: CDR1 SQVTM, CDR2 ANQGSEA. This CDR3 contains 15 residues. CDR3 DNA: TGCAGCGTTCTCCCCTGGACAGGGGGGGAGGGTGGCTACACCTTC. This codes for CSVLPWTGGEGGYTF.

This clone was found a few times. This chain uses TRBV18 with TRBJ1-1; D unclear. The CDR3 covers 14 residues. Per the germline V gene, CDR1 is KGHSH and CDR2 is LQKENI. V gave up 6 bases and J gave up 7 bases, with 18 bases separating them. This CDR3 reads CASSSSVGGLEAFF. The DNA for the CDR3 is TGTGCCAGCTCGTCATCGGTCGGCGGCCTTGAAGCTTTCTTT.

This clone has a handful of counts. The chain has TRBV7-8 and TRBJ2-5, with D possibly TRBD2 on 6 matching bases. Germline V lookup: CDR1 SGHVS, CDR2 FQNEAQ. The length of the CDR3 is 16 residues. V was trimmed by 2 bases and J by 5 bases, leaving 18 bases between them. This chain's CDR3 is CASSLNSLGGVETQYF. CDR3 in DNA: TGTGCCAGCAGCTTAAATTCCCTGGGGGGAGTGGAGACCCAGTACTTC.

The CDR3 DNA reads as TGCGCCAGCAGCTCCCCGGACAGAGGCACAGATACGCAGTATTTT. Translation gives CASSSPDRGTDTQYF. The chain carries TRBV5-1 and TRBJ2-3; the D gene is possibly TRBD1 (6 bases). CDR3 length equals 15 residues. Trimming removed 3 bases at V and 1 base at J, with 12 bases between. Germline loops: CDR1 SGHRS, CDR2 YFSETQ.

The rearrangement joins TRBV7-8 to TRBJ2-1, with D maybe TRBD1 (6 bases). Looked up from germline, CDR1 is SGHVS and CDR2 is FQNEAQ. Trimming took off 5 bases at V and 3 bases at J, with 14 bases between the two ends. The CDR3 covers 15 residues. Here the CDR3 DNA reads TGTGCCAGCAGCACAGACGGACAGATCTACAATGAGCAGTTCTTC. Translating it yields CASSTDGQIYNEQFF.

The V and J genes are TRBV29-1 and TRBJ2-7, with 7 bases identical to TRBD1. The CDR3 sequence is 15 residues long. Trimming cost V 3 bases and J 3 bases; bases outside gene matches: 11. The germline gives CDR1 SQVTM, CDR2 ANQGSEA. CDR3 protein: CSVEAGLGGFYEQYF. The DNA of the CDR3 is TGCAGCGTTGAGGCGGGCCTAGGGGGCTTCTACGAGCAGTACTTC.

This clone was counted between two and nine times. Different DNA sequences within this sample yield the same CDR3. This sequence joins TRBV11-2 and TRBJ1-1; D remains unclear. Germline CDR1 is SGHAT and CDR2 is FQNNGV. This CDR3 contains 13 residues. The V end was cut by 0 bases, the J end by 3 bases, with 5 bases between. CDR3 nucleotides: TGTGCCAGCAGCTTAGATCGGGACACTGAAGCTTTCTTT. It yields the protein CASSLDRDTEAFF.

This rearrangement joins TRBV6-5 to TRBJ1-1, with a weak D call TRBD1 (5 bases). The CDR3 is 13 residues long. Looked up from germline, CDR1 is MNHEY and CDR2 is SVGAGI. V gave up 2 bases and J gave up 3 bases, with 7 bases separating them. This chain's CDR3 is CASSYIGDTEAFF. The CDR3 nucleotides are TGTGCCAGCAGTTACATAGGGGACACTGAAGCTTTCTTT.

This chain joins TRBV11-3 and TRBJ1-1; 8 bases are shared with TRBD1. Germline CDR1 is SGHNT and CDR2 is YENEEA. The CDR3 covers 17 residues. J gave up 4 bases and V 5 bases, and 15 bases lay outside the gene matches. The CDR3 sequence: CASSPRSGQGRATEAFF. CDR3 in DNA: TGTGCCAGCAGCCCAAGAAGCGGACAGGGACGGGCCACTGAAGCTTTCTTT.

J is TRBJ1-3 and V is TRBV19; possibly TRBD1 for D (5 bases). CDR3 length: 14 residues. Trimming left V 4 bases short and J 4 bases short, with 11 bases between. Germline CDR1 is LNHDA and CDR2 is SQIVND (reference sequence). This chain's CDR3 is CASSKGHPGNTIYF. CDR3 nucleotide sequence: TGTGCCAGTAGTAAAGGACACCCAGGAAACACCATATATTTT.

The table lists this clone with a few counts. The V gene is TRBV12-5, the J gene TRBJ2-6; 12 bases fit TRBD1. V trimming: 1 base; J trimming: 1 base; junction bases outside the gene matches: 14. The CDR3 runs to 22 residues. The germline gives CDR1 LGHNT, CDR2 FRNRAP. As DNA, the CDR3 is TGTGCTAGTGGTTTGGCTACACGTACGGGACAGGGGGCAATATCTGGGGCCAACGTCCTGACTTTC. As protein: CASGLATRTGQGAISGANVLTF.

The chain links TRBV29-1 to TRBJ1-1; 8 bases map to TRBD1. Germline CDR1 reads SQVTM; CDR2 reads ANQGSEA. CDR3 size: 14 residues. V lost 3 bases, J lost 1 base, and 4 bases stayed unmatched. The CDR3 protein is CSVDRGHGNTEAFF. CDR3 sequence (DNA): TGCAGCGTTGACAGGGGGCATGGGAACACTGAAGCTTTCTTT.

The rearrangement joins TRBV5-5 to TRBJ2-4; TRBD2 is a possible D gene (7 bases). CDR1 and CDR2 from the germline V gene are SGHKS and YYEKEE (reference sequence). V shed 4 bases and J shed 5 bases, with 13 bases lying between them. The CDR3 has 14 residues. The CDR3 DNA is TGTGCCAGCAGCAGGACGGGGGGCGAAAACATTCAGTACTTC. This gives the protein CASSRTGGENIQYF.

This clone has a single count. The gene calls are TRBV5-5 and TRBJ1-1; D possibly corresponds to TRBD1 (5 bases). This CDR3 contains 14 residues. CDR1 is SGHKS, CDR2 YYEKEE, per germline (reference sequence). The V and J ends lost 5 bases and 4 bases respectively, with 15 bases between them. The CDR3 sequence: CASRQDYGITEAFF. CDR3 sequence (DNA): TGTGCCAGCAGACAGGATTATGGGATCACTGAAGCTTTCTTT.

V and J are TRBV18 and TRBJ2-1; D unresolved. The CDR3 has 16 residues. V lost 0 bases to trimming and J lost 8 bases, with 17 bases between them. CDR1 KGHSH and CDR2 LQKENI come from the germline V gene. The CDR3 spells CASSPPPFRLAYEQFF. CDR3 DNA: TGTGCCAGCTCACCACCCCCCTTTAGACTTGCCTATGAGCAGTTCTTC. Full variable domain (rest looked up from reference TRBV18 and TRBJ2-1): NAGVMQNPRHLVRRRGQEARLRCSPMKGHSHVYWYRQLPEEGLKFMVYLQKENIIDESGMPKERFSAEFPKEGPSILRIQQVVRGDSAAYFCASSPPPFRLAYEQFFGPGTRLTVL.

The CDR3 nucleotides are TGTGCCAGCAGCAAGGACAGGGAAAGCTCCTACGAGCAGTACTTC. Protein sequence: CASSKDRESSYEQYF. The chain recombines TRBV5-5 with TRBJ2-7, with 8 bases matching TRBD1. Germline trimming cut 4 bases from V and 0 bases from J; bases unmatched to any gene: 6. The CDR3 is made up of 15 amino acids. The germline V gene encodes CDR1 SGHKS and CDR2 YYEKEE (reference sequence). The full variable domain, with the rest looked up from reference TRBV5-5 and TRBJ2-7, is DAGVTQSPTHLIKTRGQQVTLRCSPISGHKSVSWYQQVLGQGPQFIFQYYEKEERGRGNFPDRFSARQFPNYSSELNVNALLLGDSALYLCASSKDRESSYEQYFGPGTRLTVT.

The chain combines TRBV5-1 with TRBJ1-4; D is uncertain. Trimming took 7 bases from V and 4 from J, leaving 14 bases between them. The CDR3 contains 14 residues. The germline gives CDR1 SGHRS, CDR2 YFSETQ. In DNA, the CDR3 is TGCGCCAGCTCTGAAATTACGGGTAATGAAAAACTGTTTTTT. The encoded protein is CASSEITGNEKLFF.

The V call is TRBV7-3, the J call TRBJ1-1; D perhaps matches TRBD1 (5 bases). Germline CDR1 SGHTA, CDR2 FQGTGA. CDR3 length: 14 amino acids. V lost 1 base to trimming and J lost 4 bases, with 10 bases between them. CDR3 nucleotides: TGTGCCAGCAGCTTAAAGGGGCCGAGCACTGAAGCTTTCTTT. This sequence encodes CASSLKGPSTEAFF.

This clone has only a few counts. J is TRBJ1-2 and V is TRBV6-2 or TRBV6-3; TRBD1 might be the D (5 bases). Deletions cut 1 base from V and 7 bases from J, with 13 bases between. CDR3 size: 14 residues. Germline CDR1 MNHEY, CDR2 SVGEGT. For the CDR3, the DNA is TGTGCCAGCAGTTACTTGCAGGGTGGCGGTGGCTACACCTTC. The encoded protein is CASSYLQGGGGYTF.

The chain couples TRBV30 to TRBJ2-5; no clear D. This CDR3 comprises 11 residues. Germline-derived CDR1 and CDR2 are GTSNPN and SVGIG (reference sequence). Trimming removed 0 bases at V and 4 bases at J, with 3 bases between. CDR3: CAWSVRETQYF. The CDR3, as DNA: TGTGCCTGGAGTGTCCGAGAGACCCAGTACTTC.